This T cell receptor (beta chain) was recorded in a study of blood T cell repertoires in COVID-19. As for the study in general: T cells, B-cell-depleted T cells, or PBMCs provided the cDNA or gDNA that served as material.

In the original processing: The authors estimated nucleated cell counts from reference gene primer amplification. The assay was immunoSEQ multiplex PCR, and TCRdb's table has in-frame clones only and misses some. That table furnishes V, J and clone size, whereas the DNA furnished D and trimming. The sample carries 150,000 to 200,000 clones, around 80% recorded once. The material sequenced was peripheral blood. The sequence derives from a man in his 60s with acute or convalescent COVID-19.

The CDR3 spells CASTTGGGSNTEAFF. The CDR3 nucleotides are TGTGCCAGCACAACCGGGGGGGGATCAAACACTGAAGCTTTCTTT. V usage is TRBV6-5 and J usage is TRBJ1-1; maybe TRBD1 (5 bases). Trimming stripped 7 bases from V and 2 bases from J, with 17 bases between. Per the germline V gene, CDR1 is MNHEY and CDR2 is SVGAGI. The CDR3 consists of 15 residues.